The 25 T cell receptor beta chains listed next were all sequenced from one sample in a study of cytomegalovirus exposure and HLA in healthy donors. Measured with immunoSEQ multiplex PCR; TCRdb has only the in-frame clones, and not every one. The table includes some 64,000 clones, around 97% detected once. The sequencing input was PBMCs. These receptors were collected from a woman aged 18-35 years in good health and CMV-seropositive.

The table lists this clone with a count of one. This chain uses TRBV7-2 with TRBJ1-3; 8 bases align to TRBD1. V lost 5 bases, J lost 5 bases, and 5 bases stayed unmatched. CDR1 is SGHTA and CDR2 is FQGNSA in the germline V gene. This CDR3 contains 14 residues. This CDR3 reads CASSHRDRRNTIYF. CDR3 nucleotide sequence: TGTGCCAGCAGCCACCGGGACAGGCGAAACACCATATATTTT.

This sequence joins TRBV27 and TRBJ2-7; weak D call: TRBD1 (6 bases). Trimming removed 5 bases from V and 3 bases from J, with 20 bases in between. CDR3 length equals 16 residues. Germline CDR1 and CDR2: MNHEY and SMNVEV (reference sequence). CDR3 loop: CASSPHSRGALYEQYF. The CDR3 nucleotides read TGTGCCAGCAGTCCACACAGCAGGGGAGCGCTCTACGAGCAGTACTTC.

The V gene is TRBV9, the J gene TRBJ2-5, with D hard to call. The CDR3 has 13 residues. Germline V gene sequence: CDR1 SGDLS, CDR2 YYNGEE. Trimming removed 3 bases from V and 5 bases from J, with 11 bases in between. The CDR3 loop is CASSARTEETQYF. In DNA, the CDR3 is TGTGCCAGCAGCGCCCGCACGGAGGAGACCCAGTACTTC.

The chain recombines TRBV18 with TRBJ1-4; 7 bases align to TRBD1. CDR1 KGHSH and CDR2 LQKENI come from the germline V gene. This CDR3 contains 15 residues. V was clipped by 2 bases and J by 0 bases; unmatched bases: 0. The CDR3 loop is CASSPGQATNEKLFF. The CDR3 nucleotides read TGTGCCAGCTCACCAGGACAGGCAACTAATGAAAAACTGTTTTTT. Using reference TRBV18 and TRBJ1-4 for the parts outside the CDR3, the full variable domain is NAGVMQNPRHLVRRRGQEARLRCSPMKGHSHVYWYRQLPEEGLKFMVYLQKENIIDESGMPKERFSAEFPKEGPSILRIQQVVRGDSAAYFCASSPGQATNEKLFFGSGTQLSVL.

This chain links TRBV2 with TRBJ1-4, with unresolved D. Per the germline V gene, CDR1 is SNHLY and CDR2 is FYNNEI. The CDR3 consists of 12 residues. V lost 2 bases to trimming and J lost 6 bases, with 4 bases between them. The CDR3 protein is CASSESDEKLFF. The CDR3 nucleotides are TGTGCCAGCAGTGAATCCGATGAAAAACTGTTTTTT.

J is TRBJ1-1 and V is TRBV28; weak D call: TRBD1 (5 bases). V lost 2 bases and J lost 0, with 13 bases in between. The germline V gene encodes CDR1 MDHEN and CDR2 SYDVKM. The length of the CDR3 is 16 residues. DNA for the CDR3: TGTGCCAGCAGTTTAACAGGTCCTCCGTTGAACACTGAAGCTTTCTTT. The encoded protein is CASSLTGPPLNTEAFF.

V is TRBV5-8 and J is TRBJ2-7; D is possibly TRBD2 (6 bases). V was shortened by 0 bases and J by 4 bases, with 14 bases between the two germline ends. CDR1 and CDR2 from the germline V gene are SGHTS and YDEGEE. This CDR3 is built from 15 residues. Written as DNA, the CDR3 is TGTGCCAGCAGCTTGGGGGGACTCTCCTTTTACGAGCAGTACTTC. This translates into CASSLGGLSFYEQYF.

The chain couples TRBV18 to TRBJ2-7; the match to TRBD2 covers 9 bases. This CDR3 is built from 14 residues. The junction had 7 bases not matched to a gene; V was cut back by 8 bases and J by 2 bases. The germline V gene has CDR1 KGHSH and CDR2 LQKENI. The DNA for the CDR3 is TGTGCCAGCCGTAAGCGGGAGGCAACCTACGAGCAGTACTTC. Protein: CASRKREATYEQYF.

The chain has TRBV9 and TRBJ2-3; 10 nucleotides line up with TRBD2. V shed 4 bases, J shed 0 bases, and the junction held 5 bases outside the gene matches. The CDR3 sequence is 16 residues long. Germline V CDR1 and CDR2: SGDLS, YYNGEE. The CDR3 sequence: CASSSGLARSTDTQYF. CDR3 nucleotide sequence: TGTGCCAGCAGCTCGGGACTAGCGAGGAGCACAGATACGCAGTATTTT.

The chain couples TRBV29-1 to TRBJ1-1; D is possibly TRBD1 (5 bases). The germline V gene encodes CDR1 SQVTM and CDR2 ANQGSEA. Trimming removed 3 bases at V and 4 bases at J, with 15 bases between. This CDR3 spans 14 amino acids. CDR3 region: CSVDGQGRSTEAFF. In DNA, the CDR3 is TGCAGCGTTGACGGTCAGGGAAGGAGCACTGAAGCTTTCTTT.

The rearrangement joins TRBV11-2 to TRBJ1-1; 12 bases line up with TRBD1. The CDR3 runs to 16 residues. Germline values: CDR1 SGHAT, CDR2 FQNNGV. Trimming cost V 6 bases and J 3 bases; bases outside gene matches: 8. DNA for the CDR3: TGTGCCAGCAGGGTCCGGGACAGGGGGCGCGACACTGAAGCTTTCTTT. Translated: CASRVRDRGRDTEAFF.

This chain connects TRBV23-1 to TRBJ2-5; TRBD1 matches at 9 bases. TRBV23-1 is given ORF status, its function remaining uncertain. This CDR3 has 15 residues. V was clipped by 2 bases and J by 3 bases; unmatched bases: 4. For the CDR3, the DNA is TGCGCCAGCAGTCAAGCTCGGGACAGGGAAGAGACCCAGTACTTC. This translates into CASSQARDREETQYF.

This clone came up once. This chain connects TRBV10-3 to TRBJ2-5; 10 nucleotides match TRBD2. CDR3 length: 14 residues. The V gene end was trimmed by 6 bases and the J gene end by 5 bases; junction bases not matched to a gene: 6. Germline-derived CDR1 and CDR2 are ENHRY and SYGVKD. The CDR3 DNA reads TGTGCCATCAGGAGCGGGAGGGCCTTGGAGACCCAGTACTTC. The encoded protein is CAIRSGRALETQYF.

This sequence joins TRBV6-4 and TRBJ2-2; tentative D call: TRBD2 (5 bases). The CDR3 is made up of 13 amino acids. Germline loops: CDR1 MRHNA, CDR2 SNTAGT. V shed 2 bases and J shed 4 bases, with 5 bases lying between them. CDR3 sequence (DNA): TGTGCCAGCAGTGACGGGAGCACCGGGGAGCTGTTTTTT. Amino acids: CASSDGSTGELFF.

J is TRBJ2-6 and V is TRBV4-1, with 11 bases that match TRBD1. Trimming at V came to 4 bases and at J to 4 bases, leaving 9 bases not matched to a gene. CDR3 length equals 18 residues. Germline CDR1 and CDR2: MGHRA and YSYEKL. The CDR3 protein is CASSLPGQGGAGANVLTF. CDR3 coding DNA: TGCGCCAGCAGCCTCCCGGGACAGGGGGGAGCCGGGGCCAACGTCCTGACTTTC.

With regard to this clone: At one boundary the junction diverges from the germline segment, which might be a read error. The V call is TRBV28, the J call TRBJ2-1; 7 bases align to TRBD2. Per the germline V gene, CDR1 is MDHEN and CDR2 is SYDVKM. The CDR3 is 10 amino acids. In DNA, the CDR3 is TGCTACGGGGGGATCGATGAGCAGTTCTTC. Residues: CYGGIDEQFF.

The gene calls are TRBV6-1 and TRBJ1-2; D unclear. Germline CDR1 is MNHNS and CDR2 is SASEGT. This CDR3 spans 12 amino acids. Trimming took off 4 bases at V and 4 bases at J, with 7 bases between the two ends. CDR3 protein: CASSAQVYGYTF. The CDR3 nucleotides read TGTGCCAGCAGTGCCCAGGTCTATGGCTACACCTTC.

V is TRBV13 and J is TRBJ2-3; a possible D gene is TRBD2 (5 bases). Germline V gene data show CDR1 as PRHDT and CDR2 as FYEKMQ (reference sequence). The CDR3 loop spans 15 amino acids. Trimming took off 3 bases at V and 2 bases at J, with 12 bases between the two ends. The CDR3 loop reads CASSLPGIDTDTQYF. CDR3 sequence (DNA): TGTGCCAGCAGCTTGCCCGGGATTGACACAGATACGCAGTATTTT.

The chain carries TRBV27 and TRBJ2-2; D ambiguous. V lost 10 bases and J 4 bases, leaving 10 bases between the germline ends. Germline CDR1 and CDR2: MNHEY and SMNVEV (reference sequence). This CDR3 region has 12 residues. This CDR3 is CAIREVTGELFF. In nucleotides, the CDR3 is TGTGCCATTCGAGAGGTCACCGGGGAGCTGTTTTTT.

The chain is built from TRBV7-9 and TRBJ1-2; D perhaps matches TRBD1 (5 bases). The germline V gene encodes CDR1 SEHNR and CDR2 FQNEAQ (reference sequence). This CDR3 has 14 amino acids. V lost 0 bases and J lost 8, with 13 bases in between. The CDR3 loop is CASSLAPGVVGYTF. The CDR3 nucleotides are TGTGCCAGCAGCTTAGCGCCGGGGGTAGTAGGCTACACCTTC.

The chain couples TRBV9 to TRBJ2-3, with TRBD2 identical over 13 bases. This CDR3 contains 16 residues. Germline V gene lookup returns CDR1 SGDLS and CDR2 YYNGEE. Germline trimming cut 3 bases from V and 6 bases from J; bases unmatched to any gene: 7. CDR3 sequence reads: CASSGRTSGSSDTQYF. CDR3 sequence (DNA): TGTGCCAGCAGCGGGAGGACTAGCGGGAGTTCGGATACGCAGTATTTT.

This chain links TRBV4-1 with TRBJ1-2; 8 bases agree with TRBD1. The CDR3 is 17 residues long. V was pared by 3 bases and J by 6 bases, with 15 bases of the junction left unmatched. The germline gives CDR1 MGHRA, CDR2 YSYEKL. CDR3 DNA sequence: TGCGCCAGCAGCCAGAATATACAGGGGGGAGTCGGGAATGGCTACACCTTC. Its translation is CASSQNIQGGVGNGYTF.

The chain carries TRBV6-6 and TRBJ2-1; TRBD2 agrees at 9 bases. The CDR3 contains 16 residues. With V trimmed by 6 bases and J by 2 bases, 8 bases remained unmatched. Germline V gene data show CDR1 as MNHNY and CDR2 as SVGAGI (reference sequence). The CDR3 coding sequence is TGTGCCAGCAGGACTCGACTAGCGGATACCTACAATGAGCAGTTCTTC. This gives the protein CASRTRLADTYNEQFF.

This clone was observed once. V and J are TRBV7-4 and TRBJ1-4, with D tentatively TRBD1 (6 bases). Germline CDR1 SGHVT, CDR2 SQSDAQ. This CDR3 spans 11 amino acids. CDR3 loop: CGTRGGGELFF. The CDR3 DNA reads as TGTGGCACCCGAGGGGGGGGAGAACTGTTTTTT.

The rearrangement joins TRBV10-3 to TRBJ1-2; D unclear. Germline V gene lookup returns CDR1 ENHRY and CDR2 SYGVKD. Trimming pared 4 bases from V and 0 bases from J, leaving 15 bases between. This CDR3 comprises 16 residues. The CDR3 bases are TGTGCCATCAGTGGAGGGTCTGGGCCAGCTAACTATGGCTACACCTTC. Translation gives CAISGGSGPANYGYTF.